This T cell receptor beta chain emerged from a study of T cells after yellow fever vaccination. TCRdb passed the 5' RACE reads through MiXCR, listing each CDR3 protein once. The data show 150,000 to 200,000 distinct CDR3 sequences, 9.5% to 11% seen once. This clonotype was recorded a few times. The source of this sequence is a man aged 18 to 35 who received the YFV17D yellow fever vaccine. The sample consisted of CD8+ T cells sorted from PBMCs, taken 15 days after the yellow fever booster vaccination.

The CDR3 sequence is CASSLGWALGDEQYF. As DNA, the CDR3 is TGTGCCAGCAGCTTGGGTTGGGCTCTGGGGGACGAGCAGTACTTC. The V gene is TRBV7-9, the J gene TRBJ2-7; TRBD1 or TRBD2 may be the D gene (5 bases each). Germline V gene lookup returns CDR1 SEHNR and CDR2 FQNEAQ (reference sequence). V lost 3 bases to trimming and J lost 5 bases, with 17 bases between them. The CDR3 runs 15 residues.